This T cell receptor beta chain comes out of a study of technical replicates of blood from several donors. Here immunoSEQ multiplex PCR was the method, and the copy in TCRdb shows in-frame clones only, minus some. The table has more than 50,000 clones, around nine tenths seen once; the top ten hold more than 4%. Germline loops: CDR1 SGHRS, CDR2 YFSETQ. The CDR3 is 15 amino acids. J lost 2 bases, V lost 3 bases, and 4 bases had no gene match. The chain employs TRBV5-1 and TRBJ1-4, with 7 bases aligning to TRBD1. This clonotype originated in a human donor in good health. Some clones in this sample may be carry-over from other donors' samples. Sequenced: PBMCs. The CDR3 loop reads CASSSTGSTNEKLFF. The CDR3 DNA reads as TGCGCCAGCAGCTCGACAGGGTCCACTAATGAAAAACTGTTTTTT.